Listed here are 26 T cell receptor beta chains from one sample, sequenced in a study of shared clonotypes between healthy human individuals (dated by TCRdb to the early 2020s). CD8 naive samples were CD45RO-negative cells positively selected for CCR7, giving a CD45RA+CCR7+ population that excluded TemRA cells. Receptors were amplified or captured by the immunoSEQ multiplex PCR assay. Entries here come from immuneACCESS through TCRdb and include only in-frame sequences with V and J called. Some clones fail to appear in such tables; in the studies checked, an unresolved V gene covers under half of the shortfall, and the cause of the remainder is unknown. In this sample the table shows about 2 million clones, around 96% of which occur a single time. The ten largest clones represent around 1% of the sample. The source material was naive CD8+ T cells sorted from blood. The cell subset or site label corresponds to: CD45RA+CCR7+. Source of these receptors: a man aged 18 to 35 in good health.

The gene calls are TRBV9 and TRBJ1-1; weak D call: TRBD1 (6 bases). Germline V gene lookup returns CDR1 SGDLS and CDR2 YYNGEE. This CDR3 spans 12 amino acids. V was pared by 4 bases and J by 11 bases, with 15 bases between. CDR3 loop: CASSPAGAGAFF. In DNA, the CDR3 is TGTGCCAGCAGCCCCGCGGGGGCGGGGGCTTTCTTT. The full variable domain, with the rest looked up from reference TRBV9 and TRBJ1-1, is DSGVTQTPKHLITATGQRVTLRCSPRSGDLSVYWYQQSLDQGLQFLIQYYNGEERAKGNILERFSAQQFPDLHSELNLSSLELGDSALYFCASSPAGAGAFFGQGTRLTVV.

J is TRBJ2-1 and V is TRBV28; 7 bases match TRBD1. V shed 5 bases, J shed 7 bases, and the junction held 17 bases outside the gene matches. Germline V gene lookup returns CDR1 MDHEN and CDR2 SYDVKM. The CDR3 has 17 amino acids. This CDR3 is CASSPRQGAFGWNEQFF. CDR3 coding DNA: TGTGCCAGCAGTCCCAGACAGGGAGCTTTTGGGTGGAATGAGCAGTTCTTC. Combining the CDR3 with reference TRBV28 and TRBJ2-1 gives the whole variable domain DVKVTQSSRYLVKRTGEKVFLECVQDMDHENMFWYRQDPGLGLRLIYFSYDVKMKEKGDIPEGYSVSREKKERFSLILESASTNQTSMYLCASSPRQGAFGWNEQFFGPGTRLTVL.

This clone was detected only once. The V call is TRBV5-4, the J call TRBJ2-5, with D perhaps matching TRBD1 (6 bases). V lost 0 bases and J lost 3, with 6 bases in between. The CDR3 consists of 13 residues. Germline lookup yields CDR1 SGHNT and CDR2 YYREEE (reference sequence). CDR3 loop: CASSLGQEETQYF. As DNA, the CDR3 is TGTGCCAGCAGCTTGGGACAGGAAGAGACCCAGTACTTC.

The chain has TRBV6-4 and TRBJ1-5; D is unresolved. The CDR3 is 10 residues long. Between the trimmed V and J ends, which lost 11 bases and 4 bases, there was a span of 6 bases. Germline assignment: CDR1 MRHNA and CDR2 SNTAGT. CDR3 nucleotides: TGTGCCCGATGGAATCAGCCCCAGCATTTT. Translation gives CARWNQPQHF.

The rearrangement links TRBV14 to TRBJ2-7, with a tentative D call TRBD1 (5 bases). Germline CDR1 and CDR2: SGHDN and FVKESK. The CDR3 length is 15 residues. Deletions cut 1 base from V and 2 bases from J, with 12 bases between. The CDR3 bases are TGTGCCAGCAGCCAAGTGGTAGGGGCCCCCTACGAGCAGTACTTC. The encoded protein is CASSQVVGAPYEQYF.

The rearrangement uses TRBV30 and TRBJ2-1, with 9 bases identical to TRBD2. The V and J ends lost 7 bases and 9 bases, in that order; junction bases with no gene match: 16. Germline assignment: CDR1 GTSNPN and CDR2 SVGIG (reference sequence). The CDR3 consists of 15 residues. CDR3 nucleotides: TGTGCCTCTCCTATAGCGGGAGAAGGAAATGGTGAGCAGTTCTTC. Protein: CASPIAGEGNGEQFF.

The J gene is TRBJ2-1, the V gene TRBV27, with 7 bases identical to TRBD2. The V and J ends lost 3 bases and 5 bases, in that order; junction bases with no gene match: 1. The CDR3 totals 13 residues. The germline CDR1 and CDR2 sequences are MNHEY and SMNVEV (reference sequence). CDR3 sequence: CASSLRGNNEQFF. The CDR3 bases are TGTGCCAGCAGTTTGCGGGGGAACAATGAGCAGTTCTTC.

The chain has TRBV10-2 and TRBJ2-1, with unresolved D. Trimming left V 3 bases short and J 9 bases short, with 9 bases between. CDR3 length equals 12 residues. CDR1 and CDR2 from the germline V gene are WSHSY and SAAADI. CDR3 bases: TGCGCCAGCAGTGACCCACTTAGTGAGCAGTTCTTC. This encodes CASSDPLSEQFF.

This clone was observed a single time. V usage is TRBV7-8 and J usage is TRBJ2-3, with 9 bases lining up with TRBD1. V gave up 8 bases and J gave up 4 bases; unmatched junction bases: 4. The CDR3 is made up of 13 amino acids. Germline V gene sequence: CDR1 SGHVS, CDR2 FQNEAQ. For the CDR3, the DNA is TGTGCCAGCGGGGACAGGGCCCCAGATACGCAGTATTTT. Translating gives CASGDRAPDTQYF.

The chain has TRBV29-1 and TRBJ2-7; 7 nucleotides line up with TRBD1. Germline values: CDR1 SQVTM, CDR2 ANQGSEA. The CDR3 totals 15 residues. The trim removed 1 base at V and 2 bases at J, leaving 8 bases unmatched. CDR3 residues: CSVEVGDSPTYEQYF. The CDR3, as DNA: TGCAGCGTTGAAGTTGGGGACAGCCCAACCTACGAGCAGTACTTC.

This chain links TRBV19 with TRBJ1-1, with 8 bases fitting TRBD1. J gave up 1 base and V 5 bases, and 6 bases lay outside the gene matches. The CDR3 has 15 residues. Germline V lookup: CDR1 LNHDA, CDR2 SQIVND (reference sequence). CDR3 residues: CASSLAQGANTEAFF. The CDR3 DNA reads TGTGCCAGTAGTTTGGCCCAGGGGGCGAACACTGAAGCTTTCTTT. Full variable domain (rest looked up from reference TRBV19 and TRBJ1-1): DGGITQSPKYLFRKEGQNVTLSCEQNLNHDAMYWYRQDPGQGLRLIYYSQIVNDFQKGDIAEGYSVSREKKESFPLTVTSAQKNPTAFYLCASSLAQGANTEAFFGQGTRLTVV.

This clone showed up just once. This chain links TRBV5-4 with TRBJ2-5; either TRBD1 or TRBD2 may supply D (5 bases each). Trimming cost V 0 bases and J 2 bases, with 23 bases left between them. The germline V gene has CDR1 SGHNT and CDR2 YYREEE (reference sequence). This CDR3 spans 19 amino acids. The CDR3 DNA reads TGTGCCAGCAGCTTGGTGGGTTTGGGACGGCTTACACGACAAGAGACCCAGTACTTC. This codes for CASSLVGLGRLTRQETQYF. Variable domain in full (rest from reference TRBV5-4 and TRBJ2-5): ETGVTQSPTHLIKTRGQQVTLRCSSQSGHNTVSWYQQALGQGPQFIFQYYREEENGRGNFPPRFSGLQFPNYSSELNVNALELDDSALYLCASSLVGLGRLTRQETQYFGPGTRLLVL.

The CDR3 reads CASSEWEYYGYTF. DNA of the CDR3: TGTGCCAGCAGTGAATGGGAATACTATGGCTACACCTTC. The rearrangement joins TRBV2 to TRBJ1-2; D unresolved. Trimming left V 2 bases short and J 3 bases short, with 7 bases between. Germline CDR1 is SNHLY and CDR2 is FYNNEI. This CDR3 region has 13 residues.

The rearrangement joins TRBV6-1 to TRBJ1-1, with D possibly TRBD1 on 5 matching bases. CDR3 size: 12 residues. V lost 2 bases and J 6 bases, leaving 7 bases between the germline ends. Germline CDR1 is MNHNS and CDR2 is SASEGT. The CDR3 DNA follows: TGTGCCAGCAGTGAATGGGGGGCTGAAGCTTTCTTT. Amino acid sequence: CASSEWGAEAFF.

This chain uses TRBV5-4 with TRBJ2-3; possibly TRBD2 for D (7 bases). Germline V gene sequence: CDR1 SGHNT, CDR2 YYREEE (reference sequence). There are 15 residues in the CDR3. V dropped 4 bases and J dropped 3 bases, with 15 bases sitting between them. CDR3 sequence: CASSDGGGWTDTQYF. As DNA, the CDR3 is TGTGCCAGCAGCGACGGCGGGGGCTGGACAGATACGCAGTATTTT.

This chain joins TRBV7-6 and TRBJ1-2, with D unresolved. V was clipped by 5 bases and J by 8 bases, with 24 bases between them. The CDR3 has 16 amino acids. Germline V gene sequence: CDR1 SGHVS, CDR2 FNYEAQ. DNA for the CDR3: TGTGCCAGCAGCCCCGGCTCGGGCAGCTACCCGGAGGGCTACACCTTC. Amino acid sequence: CASSPGSGSYPEGYTF.

In DNA form, the CDR3 reads TGTGCCAGCAGCGCCTCGGGGACAGGGGTCACCGGGGAGCTGTTTTTT. Amino acids: CASSASGTGVTGELFF. The chain combines TRBV9 with TRBJ2-2; 10 nucleotides align to TRBD1. Trimming removed 3 bases from V and 4 bases from J; junction bases left unmatched: 6. CDR1 is SGDLS, CDR2 YYNGEE, per germline. The CDR3 sequence is 16 residues long. The variable domain in full, with the rest retrieved from reference TRBV9 and TRBJ2-2, is DSGVTQTPKHLITATGQRVTLRCSPRSGDLSVYWYQQSLDQGLQFLIQYYNGEERAKGNILERFSAQQFPDLHSELNLSSLELGDSALYFCASSASGTGVTGELFFGEGSRLTVL.

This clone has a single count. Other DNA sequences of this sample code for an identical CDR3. The CDR3: CASSSTSGIYEQYF. The CDR3 DNA reads TGTGCCAGCAGCTCGACTAGCGGCATCTACGAGCAGTACTTC. The chain has TRBV13 and TRBJ2-7; TRBD2 matches 9 bases. Trimming at V came to 4 bases and at J to 3 bases, leaving 4 bases not matched to a gene. The CDR3 length is 14 residues. Germline V lookup: CDR1 PRHDT, CDR2 FYEKMQ (reference sequence).

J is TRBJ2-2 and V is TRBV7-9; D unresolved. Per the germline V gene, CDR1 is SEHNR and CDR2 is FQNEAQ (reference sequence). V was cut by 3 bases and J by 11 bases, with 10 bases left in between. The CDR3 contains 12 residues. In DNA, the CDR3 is TGTGCCAGCAGCTTGGGTTGGGGAGAGCTGTTTTTT. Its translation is CASSLGWGELFF.

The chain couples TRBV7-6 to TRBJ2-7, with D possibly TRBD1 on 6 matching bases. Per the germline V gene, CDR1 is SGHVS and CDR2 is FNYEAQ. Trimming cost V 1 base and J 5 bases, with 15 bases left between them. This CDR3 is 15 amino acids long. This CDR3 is CASSLEARGGHEQYF. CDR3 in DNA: TGTGCCAGCAGCTTAGAGGCCAGGGGTGGTCACGAGCAGTACTTC.

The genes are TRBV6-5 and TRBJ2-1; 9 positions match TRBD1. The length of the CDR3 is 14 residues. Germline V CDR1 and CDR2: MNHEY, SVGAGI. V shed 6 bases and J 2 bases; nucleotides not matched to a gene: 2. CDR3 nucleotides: TGTGCCAGCAGGACAGGGGGGCCCTACAATGAGCAGTTCTTC. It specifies CASRTGGPYNEQFF.

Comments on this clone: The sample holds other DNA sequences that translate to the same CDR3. CDR3 in DNA: TGTGCCAGCAGCGTAGGGGTAGCTAACTATGGCTACACCTTC. Its translation: CASSVGVANYGYTF. The chain uses TRBV9 and TRBJ1-2, with D uncertain. In germline, CDR1 is SGDLS, CDR2 YYNGEE. The V end was cut by 0 bases, the J end by 0 bases, with 6 bases between. The CDR3 is 14 amino acids.

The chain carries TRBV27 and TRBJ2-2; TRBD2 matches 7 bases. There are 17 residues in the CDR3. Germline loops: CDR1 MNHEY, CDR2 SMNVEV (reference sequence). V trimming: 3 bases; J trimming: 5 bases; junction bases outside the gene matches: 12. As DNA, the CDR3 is TGTGCCAGCAGTTTGTTAGCGGGCCCATCTGGGACCGGGGAGCTGTTTTTT. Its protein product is CASSLLAGPSGTGELFF.

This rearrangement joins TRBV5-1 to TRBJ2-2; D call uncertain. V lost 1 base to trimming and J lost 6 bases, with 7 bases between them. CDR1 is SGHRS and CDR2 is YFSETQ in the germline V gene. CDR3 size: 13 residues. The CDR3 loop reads CASSLLGSGELFF. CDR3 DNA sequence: TGCGCCAGCAGCTTGCTAGGTTCCGGGGAGCTGTTTTTT.

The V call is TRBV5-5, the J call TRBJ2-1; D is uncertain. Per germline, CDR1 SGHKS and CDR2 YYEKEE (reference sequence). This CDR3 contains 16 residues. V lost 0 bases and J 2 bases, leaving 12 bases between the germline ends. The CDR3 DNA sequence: TGTGCCAGCAGCTTGGTATTAAGTGCCGCCTACAATGAGCAGTTCTTC. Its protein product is CASSLVLSAAYNEQFF.

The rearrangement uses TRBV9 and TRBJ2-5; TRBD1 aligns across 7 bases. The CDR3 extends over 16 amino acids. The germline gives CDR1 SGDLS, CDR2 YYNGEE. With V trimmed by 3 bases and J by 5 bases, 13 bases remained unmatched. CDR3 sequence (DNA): TGTGCCAGCAGCGACGGACAGGCTTACATCGGGGAGACCCAGTACTTC. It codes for CASSDGQAYIGETQYF. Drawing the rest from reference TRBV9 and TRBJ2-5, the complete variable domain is DSGVTQTPKHLITATGQRVTLRCSPRSGDLSVYWYQQSLDQGLQFLIQYYNGEERAKGNILERFSAQQFPDLHSELNLSSLELGDSALYFCASSDGQAYIGETQYFGPGTRLLVL.